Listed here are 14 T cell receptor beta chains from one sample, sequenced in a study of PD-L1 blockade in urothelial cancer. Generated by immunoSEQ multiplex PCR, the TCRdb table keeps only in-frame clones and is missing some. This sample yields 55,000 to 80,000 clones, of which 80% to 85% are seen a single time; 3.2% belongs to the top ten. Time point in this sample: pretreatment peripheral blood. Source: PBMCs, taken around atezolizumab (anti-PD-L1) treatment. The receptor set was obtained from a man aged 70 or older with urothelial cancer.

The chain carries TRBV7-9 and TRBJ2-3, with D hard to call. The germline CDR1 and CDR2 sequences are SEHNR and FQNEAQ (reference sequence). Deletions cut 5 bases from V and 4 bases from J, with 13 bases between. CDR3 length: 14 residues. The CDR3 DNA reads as TGTGCCAGCAGCCTCCTAACGAACCCAGATACGCAGTATTTT. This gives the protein CASSLLTNPDTQYF.

This CDR3 is CASRRLAGYEQYF. The CDR3 DNA sequence: TGTGCCAGCAGACGACTAGCGGGATACGAGCAGTACTTC. V gene TRBV11-2 combines with J gene TRBJ2-7; 11 bases are a match to TRBD2. The V and J ends lost 6 bases and 4 bases, in that order; junction bases with no gene match: 2. Germline values: CDR1 SGHAT, CDR2 FQNNGV. There are 13 residues in the CDR3.

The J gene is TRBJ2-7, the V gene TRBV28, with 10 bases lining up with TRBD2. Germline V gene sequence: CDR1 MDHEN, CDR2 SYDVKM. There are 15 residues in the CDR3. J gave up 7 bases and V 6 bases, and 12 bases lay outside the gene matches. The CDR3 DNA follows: TGTGCCAGCAGAGGAAGCGGGAGGGGAGTTGGGGAGCAGTACTTC. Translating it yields CASRGSGRGVGEQYF. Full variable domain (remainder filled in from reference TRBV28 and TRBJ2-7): DVKVTQSSRYLVKRTGEKVFLECVQDMDHENMFWYRQDPGLGLRLIYFSYDVKMKEKGDIPEGYSVSREKKERFSLILESASTNQTSMYLCASRGSGRGVGEQYFGPGTRLTVT.

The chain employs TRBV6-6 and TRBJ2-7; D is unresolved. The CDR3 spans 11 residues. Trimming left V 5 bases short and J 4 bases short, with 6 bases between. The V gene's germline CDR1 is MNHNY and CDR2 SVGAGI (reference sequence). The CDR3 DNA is TGTGCCAGCAGTACCACATACGAGCAGTACTTC. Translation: CASSTTYEQYF.

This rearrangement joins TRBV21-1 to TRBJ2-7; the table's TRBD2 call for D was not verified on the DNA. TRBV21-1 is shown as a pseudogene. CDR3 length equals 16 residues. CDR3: CASSSPGLAECYEQYF. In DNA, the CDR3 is TGTGCCAGCAGCTCTCCGGGACTAGCGGAATGCTACGAGCAGTACTTC.

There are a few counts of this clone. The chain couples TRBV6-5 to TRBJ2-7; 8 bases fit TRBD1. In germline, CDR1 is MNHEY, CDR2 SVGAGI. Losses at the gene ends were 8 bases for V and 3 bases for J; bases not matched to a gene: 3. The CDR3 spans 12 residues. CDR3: CASRQGNYEQYF. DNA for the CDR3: TGTGCCAGCCGACAGGGGAACTACGAGCAGTACTTC.

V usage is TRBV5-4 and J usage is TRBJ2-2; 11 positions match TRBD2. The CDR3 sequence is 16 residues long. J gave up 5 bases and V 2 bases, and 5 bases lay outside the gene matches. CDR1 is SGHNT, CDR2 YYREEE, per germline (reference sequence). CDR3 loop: CASSFGTSGVTGELFF. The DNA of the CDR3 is TGTGCCAGCAGCTTTGGGACTAGCGGAGTTACCGGGGAGCTGTTTTTT.

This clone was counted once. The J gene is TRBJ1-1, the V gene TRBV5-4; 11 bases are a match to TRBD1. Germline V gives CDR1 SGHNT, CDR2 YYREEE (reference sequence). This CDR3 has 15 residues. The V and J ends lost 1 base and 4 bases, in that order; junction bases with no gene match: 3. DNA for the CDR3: TGTGCCAGCAGCTTGTTTGGGACAGGGGGCACTGAAGCTTTCTTT. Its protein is CASSLFGTGGTEAFF.

The DNA for the CDR3 is TGTGCCAGCAGTTCCCCCGGGGGGGAAGCTTTCTTT. It encodes CASSSPGGEAFF. The chain combines TRBV6-5 with TRBJ1-1, with TRBD1 as a possible D gene (5 bases). With 4 bases removed from V and 8 bases from J, the gap between germline ends came to 11 bases. Germline V gene lookup returns CDR1 MNHEY and CDR2 SVGAGI. The CDR3 length is 12 residues.

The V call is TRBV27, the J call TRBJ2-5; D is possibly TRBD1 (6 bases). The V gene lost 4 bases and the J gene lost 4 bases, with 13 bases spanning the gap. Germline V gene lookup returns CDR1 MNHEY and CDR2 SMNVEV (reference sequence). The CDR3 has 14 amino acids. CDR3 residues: CASSSRQDPETQYF. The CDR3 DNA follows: TGTGCCAGCAGTTCCCGACAGGATCCAGAGACCCAGTACTTC.

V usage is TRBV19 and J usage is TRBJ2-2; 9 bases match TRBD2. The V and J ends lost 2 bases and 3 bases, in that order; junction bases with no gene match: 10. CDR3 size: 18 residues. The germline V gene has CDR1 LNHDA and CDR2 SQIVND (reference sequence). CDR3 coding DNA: TGTGCCAGTAGTATATCCCCCCGACTAGCGGCGTACACCGGGGAGCTGTTTTTT. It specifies CASSISPRLAAYTGELFF.

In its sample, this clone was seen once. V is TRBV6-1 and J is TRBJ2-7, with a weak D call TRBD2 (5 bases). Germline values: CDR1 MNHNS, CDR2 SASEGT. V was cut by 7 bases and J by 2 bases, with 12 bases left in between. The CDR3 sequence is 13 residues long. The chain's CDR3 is CASTRAGPYEQYF. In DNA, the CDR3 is TGTGCCAGCACGCGGGCAGGACCCTACGAGCAGTACTTC.

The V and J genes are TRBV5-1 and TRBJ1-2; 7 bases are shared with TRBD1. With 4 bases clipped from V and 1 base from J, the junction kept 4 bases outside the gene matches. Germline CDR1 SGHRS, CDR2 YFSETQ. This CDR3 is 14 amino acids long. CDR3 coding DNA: TGCGCCAGCAGCCGGACAGGAGTTAACTATGGCTACACCTTC. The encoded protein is CASSRTGVNYGYTF.

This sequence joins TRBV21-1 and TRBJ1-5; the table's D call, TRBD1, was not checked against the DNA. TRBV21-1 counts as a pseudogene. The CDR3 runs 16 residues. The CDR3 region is CASSKADRVGNQPQHF. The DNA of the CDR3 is TGTGCCAGCAGCAAAGCCGACAGGGTGGGCAATCAGCCCCAGCATTTT.